A selection of T cell receptor beta chains follows, all from one sample in a study of T-cell memory formation after mild COVID-19. TCRdb processed the 5' RACE reads anew with MiXCR; each CDR3 protein has one entry. The table lists around 220,000 distinct CDR3 sequences, about 15% of them singletons. Sequences were obtained from PBMCs or a T cell subset sorted from them (not recorded which). These receptors originate from a man between 18 and 29 years old who had mild COVID-19 (a few samples of this study predate the infection). Cell type and time point are not known. The CDR3 runs from the conserved cysteine through the conserved F or W. A D gene is named only where the DNA matches it firmly. Clone size is not always given. Where it is, it says once, few, many or a class for expanded clones.

>few|TRBV14|.|TRBJ1-1
TGTGCCAGCAGCCAAGGGTTCCGGGCAGGGGCGAACACTGAAGCTTTCTTT
CASSQGFRAGANTEAFF
>.|TRBV4-3|.|TRBJ1-1
TGCGCCAGCAGCCATGCTACCCCGGGACAATATATAGCTTTCTTT
CASSHATPGQYIAFF
>many|TRBV5-1|.|TRBJ2-2
TGCGCCAGCAGCTTTCTTCGGACGGAGAACACCGGGGAGCTGTTTTTT
CASSFLRTENTGELFF
>few|TRBV5-1|TRBD2|TRBJ2-3
TGCGCCAGCAGCTTGGCCCGGGGGGGCGGCCCAGATACGCAGTATTTT
CASSLARGGGPDTQYF
>many|TRBV12-3/TRBV12-4|.|TRBJ2-5
TGTGCCATCACCGAGGGAAAGAGTCAAGAGACCCAGTACTTC
CAITEGKSQETQYF
>few|TRBV12-3/TRBV12-4|.|TRBJ1-2
TGTGCCAGCAACCTTAAGGGAATCGACTATGGCTACACCTTC
CASNLKGIDYGYTF
>.|TRBV7-9|.|TRBJ1-6
TGTGCCAGCTGTGTGACAGCCCATAATTCACCCCTCCACTTT
CASCVTAHNSPLHF
>.|TRBV5-1|.|TRBJ2-1
TGCGCCAGCAGCCCGATAGAAAGACAGGTCTACAATGAGCAGTTCTTC
CASSPIERQVYNEQFF
>few|TRBV10-3|.|TRBJ2-1
TGTGCCATCAGTGAGTCTTTGGTAGGGGATGAGCAGTTCTTC
CAISESLVGDEQFF
>.|TRBV7-2|.|TRBJ2-5
TGTGCCAGCAGCTTAAACAGGGAAGAGACCCAGTACTTC
CASSLNREETQYF
>few|TRBV7-9|TRBD1|TRBJ1-2
TGTGCCAGCAGCTCCCGACAGGGAAGAAATGGCTACACCTTC
CASSSRQGRNGYTF
>many|TRBV6-2/TRBV6-3|.|TRBJ2-6
TGTGCCAGCAGATCCCGGGCCCCCCAGCGTTGGGCCAACGTCCTGACTTTC
CASRSRAPQRWANVLTF
>.|TRBV2|.|TRBJ1-4
TGTGCCAGCCGGCTTAGTGAAAAACTGTTTTTT
CASRLSEKLFF
>few|TRBV7-9|.|TRBJ2-5
TGTGCCAGCAGGAGGAGCCGCGGTGAGACCCAGTACTTC
CASRRSRGETQYF
>.|TRBV12-3/TRBV12-4|.|TRBJ2-2
TGTGCCAGCAGTACCCGCGGGATGGTTGGCCGTCGCACCGGGGAGCTGTTTTTT
CASSTRGMVGRRTGELFF
>.|TRBV27|.|TRBJ2-5
TGTGCCAGCAGTTACCGCTTCCGGGAGACCCAGTACTTC
CASSYRFRETQYF
>many|TRBV7-9|TRBD1|TRBJ2-3
TGTGCCAGCAGCTCGCGGCCGGGACAGGGCTACACAGATACGCAGTATTTT
CASSSRPGQGYTDTQYF
>.|TRBV3-1|.|TRBJ2-1
TGTGCCAGCAGCCAAGGGGCAGGGGACATTAATGAGCAGTTCTTC
CASSQGAGDINEQFF
>.|TRBV3-1|TRBD1|TRBJ2-5
TGTGCCAGCAGCCAAGATCTGACAGGGGAGGTCGGAGAGACCCAGTACTTC
CASSQDLTGEVGETQYF
>few|TRBV6-5|.|TRBJ2-3
TGTGCCAGCAGTTACTCGATTCCAGGGGGGGGAGATACGCAGTATTTT
CASSYSIPGGGDTQYF
>few|TRBV6-5|.|TRBJ1-2
TGTGCCAGTCAACGACGGCAGGGTGGCTACACCTTC
CASQRRQGGYTF
>few|TRBV5-1|TRBD2|TRBJ2-5
TGCGCCAGGGGGACTGCCGACCGTCCCACCGGGGGGGAAGAGACCCAGTACTTC
CARGTADRPTGGEETQYF
>.|TRBV7-9|.|TRBJ2-1
TGTGCCAGCAGCCGCCGGGTAGCGTTCTACAATGAGCAGTTCTTC
CASSRRVAFYNEQFF
>many|TRBV11-2|.|TRBJ1-2
TGTGCCAGCAGCTTAGTTGGTAGCTATGGCTACACCTTC
CASSLVGSYGYTF
>.|TRBV6-6|.|TRBJ1-4
TGTGCCAGCAGTTTGGGCAGACTTAATGAAAAACTGTTTTTT
CASSLGRLNEKLFF
>few|TRBV5-6|TRBD2|TRBJ2-2
TGTGCCAGCAGTCGGGAGGTACTCCGACAGCGACTCACCGGGGAGCTGTTTTTT
CASSREVLRQRLTGELFF
>.|TRBV5-1|.|TRBJ1-2
TGCGCCAGCAGCTTGTCGTCAGGATCTAACTATGGCTACACCTTC
CASSLSSGSNYGYTF
>few|TRBV5-1|.|TRBJ1-1
TGCGCCAGCAGCTCACAGGGTGAGACTGAAGCTTTCTTT
CASSSQGETEAFF
>.|TRBV20-1|.|TRBJ2-2
TGCAGTGCTAGAGACCGACAACGGGGGACCGGGGAGCTGTTTTTT
CSARDRQRGTGELFF
>few|TRBV9|TRBD2|TRBJ2-7
TGTGCCAGCAGCGTAGGCCTAGCGGACTACGAGCAGTACTTC
CASSVGLADYEQYF
>few|TRBV20-1|.|TRBJ1-4
TGCAGTGCCGCAACCCCCGGGGATGAAAAACTGTTTTTT
CSAATPGDEKLFF
>few|TRBV4-1|.|TRBJ2-3
TGCGCCAGCAGCCAAGCGGGGGTGCCAGATACGCAGTATTTT
CASSQAGVPDTQYF
>.|TRBV7-2|TRBD1|TRBJ2-2
TGTGCCAGCAGGACAGGGCCGGAGTCCGGGGAGCTGTTTTTT
CASRTGPESGELFF
>.|TRBV10-3|.|TRBJ1-1
TGTGCCATCAGTGGAGATACAGGGATCGGAATGAACACTGAAGCTTTCTTT
CAISGDTGIGMNTEAFF
>few|TRBV18|.|TRBJ2-5
TGCGCCAGCAGCCCGGGGGACCAAGAGACCCAGTACTTC
CASSPGDQETQYF
>.|TRBV3-1|.|TRBJ1-2
TGTGCCAGCAGTCGGACAGATCCGAATAACTATGGCTACACCTTC
CASSRTDPNNYGYTF
>.|TRBV9|TRBD1|TRBJ1-2
TGTGCCAGCAGCGTGGCCGAAGGGGGCGTCTATGGCTACACCTTC
CASSVAEGGVYGYTF
>many|TRBV27|.|TRBJ2-3
TGTGCCAGCAGCATTGGGGGCGGCGCAGATACGCAGTATTTT
CASSIGGGADTQYF
>few|TRBV20-1|TRBD1|TRBJ1-2
TGCAGTGCTAGAGTAGGGGCAGGGGGCTATCGAGGCTACACCTTC
CSARVGAGGYRGYTF
>.|TRBV28|.|TRBJ2-1
TGTGCCAGCAGTCCTTCCTTCTCCTACAATGAGCAGTTCTTC
CASSPSFSYNEQFF
>many|TRBV5-1|.|TRBJ2-3
TGCGCCAGCAGCTTGATGGAGGGGGCCAGCACAGATACGCAGTATTTT
CASSLMEGASTDTQYF
>once|TRBV5-1|TRBD1|TRBJ1-2
TGCGCCAGCAGCTTGAGGGGGCTGGACCTCTATGGCTACACCTTC
CASSLRGLDLYGYTF
>.|TRBV11-2|TRBD2|TRBJ2-1
TGTGCCAGCAGCTTAGGCGGGGGACGGGCCAATGAGCAGTTCTTC
CASSLGGGRANEQFF
>few|TRBV5-5|.|TRBJ2-1
TGTGCCAGCAGCTTGGCCGAGACGTATGAGCAGTTCTTC
CASSLAETYEQFF
>.|TRBV12-3/TRBV12-4|.|TRBJ1-2
TGTGCCAGCAGTTTAGGCGGTAGAGGGGGGGGTTTGTATGGCTACACCTTC
CASSLGGRGGGLYGYTF
>.|TRBV6-5|TRBD2|TRBJ2-7
TGTGCCAGCAGTTACTCTGCTAGCGGAGTTTTCTACGAGCAGTACTTC
CASSYSASGVFYEQYF
>.|TRBV2|.|TRBJ1-1
TGTGCCAGCACCTCAATGACCAACACTGAAGCTTTCTTT
CASTSMTNTEAFF
>few|TRBV18|.|TRBJ1-1
TGTGCCAGCTCACGGGCAGGGGAGGCGAGCACTGAAGCTTTCTTT
CASSRAGEASTEAFF
>.|TRBV5-1|.|TRBJ2-7
TGCGCCAGCAGCTTGGGTCCGGACAGAACCACCTACGAGCAGTACTTC
CASSLGPDRTTYEQYF
>.|TRBV3-1|.|TRBJ2-5
TGTGCCAGCAGCCCCTGGGAGGCTGGCGAAGAGACCCAGTACTTC
CASSPWEAGEETQYF
>few|TRBV20-1|.|TRBJ1-1
TGCAGTGCTAGACAGGCGGGCACTGAAGCTTTCTTT
CSARQAGTEAFF
>.|TRBV20-1|.|TRBJ1-2
TGCAGTGCTACCAGGGTTGCCTATGGCTACACCTTC
CSATRVAYGYTF
>few|TRBV7-2|.|TRBJ1-1
TGTGCCAGCCTCAGGGATAGAGGCACTGAAGCTTTCTTT
CASLRDRGTEAFF
>.|TRBV5-1|.|TRBJ2-7
TGCGCCAGCAGCTACTCAGTCCTCTCCTACGAGCAGTACTTC
CASSYSVLSYEQYF